This TCR beta chain was observed in a study of beta chain features in type 1 diabetes. Study findings and constraints: A moderate, significant TCRB CDR3 shortening appeared in type 1 diabetes across four CD4+ subsets.

Regarding this clone: Its specificity is unknown.

Every isolated RNA sample was fully reverse transcribed, so sequencing captured expressed TCRB transcripts. Sequenced by immunoSEQ multiplex PCR; TCRdb stores in-frame clones only, minus some. The sample has about 710,000 clones; around an eighth are singletons. CDR3 length equals 15 residues. Germline loops: CDR1 MDHEN, CDR2 SYDVKM. V lost 2 bases to trimming and J lost 1 base; unmatched junction nucleotides: 2. The clonotype was recovered from a man aged 18 to 29 with type 1 diabetes. V usage is TRBV28 and J usage is TRBJ2-5, with 9 bases aligning to TRBD2. The sample was naive CD4+ T cells from blood. DNA of the CDR3: TGTGCCAGCAGTTTAAGACTAGCGGTCCAAGAGACCCAGTACTTC. This encodes CASSLRLAVQETQYF.